Listed here are 11 T cell receptor beta chains from one sample, sequenced in a study of cytomegalovirus exposure and HLA in healthy donors. 60 Vbeta and 13 Jbeta primers were used in PCR. The data were produced by immunoSEQ multiplex PCR, yet TCRdb's version contains in-frame clones alone and is incomplete. This sample has 150,000 to 200,000 clones, with 78% found just once. Sequenced material: PBMCs. These receptors were obtained from a woman younger than 45 in good health and CMV-seropositive.

The rearrangement uses TRBV28 and TRBJ1-5, with 7 bases lining up with TRBD1. Germline V gene data show CDR1 as MDHEN and CDR2 as SYDVKM. Trimming removed 5 bases from V and 3 bases from J; junction bases left unmatched: 7. CDR3 length: 15 amino acids. CDR3 bases: TGTGCCAGCAGTCCGGAGGACAGGCACAATCAGCCCCAGCATTTT. This gives the protein CASSPEDRHNQPQHF.

The chain carries TRBV13 and TRBJ2-5; TRBD2 agrees at 9 bases. Germline CDR1 and CDR2: PRHDT and FYEKMQ (reference sequence). Trimming removed 6 bases from V and 5 bases from J; junction bases left unmatched: 10. The CDR3 loop spans 15 amino acids. The CDR3 is CASRERASGTETQYF. The DNA of the CDR3 is TGTGCCAGCAGAGAGAGGGCTAGCGGGACCGAGACCCAGTACTTC.

This sequence joins TRBV5-1 and TRBJ1-1; 8 positions agree with TRBD1. The V and J ends lost 4 bases and 11 bases, in that order; junction bases with no gene match: 13. This CDR3 comprises 14 residues. Germline values: CDR1 SGHRS, CDR2 YFSETQ. CDR3 region: CASSPTNDRGSAFF. The CDR3 DNA reads TGCGCCAGCAGCCCCACCAACGACAGGGGTAGTGCTTTCTTT.

The CDR3 loop reads CASSIDSGQHYGYTF. The DNA of the CDR3 is TGTGCCAGCAGCATCGACTCAGGGCAGCACTATGGCTACACCTTC. The rearrangement uses TRBV9 and TRBJ1-2; D perhaps matches TRBD1 (5 bases). This CDR3 has 15 residues. Germline loops: CDR1 SGDLS, CDR2 YYNGEE. The V end lost 4 bases, the J end lost 3 bases, and 16 bases lay between the germline ends.

This rearrangement joins TRBV27 to TRBJ2-1; D not resolved. CDR1 MNHEY and CDR2 SMNVEV come from the germline V gene (reference sequence). This CDR3 is built from 11 residues. V dropped 6 bases and J dropped 10 bases, with 10 bases sitting between them. The DNA for the CDR3 is TGTGCCAGCAGAGGAGCTGTCGAGCAGTTCTTC. It translates to CASRGAVEQFF.

The rearrangement joins TRBV28 to TRBJ2-3; D possibly corresponds to TRBD1 (6 bases). V lost 3 bases, J lost 4 bases, and 14 bases lay in between. The CDR3 is made up of 15 amino acids. Germline V CDR1 and CDR2: MDHEN, SYDVKM. The CDR3 loop reads CASSFRQGTADTQYF. CDR3 DNA sequence: TGTGCCAGCAGTTTCCGTCAGGGGACGGCAGATACGCAGTATTTT.

This chain connects TRBV7-8 to TRBJ2-5, with a possible D match to TRBD2 (5 bases). The CDR3 loop spans 14 amino acids. Trimming removed 5 bases from V and 3 bases from J, with 13 bases in between. In germline, CDR1 is SGHVS, CDR2 FQNEAQ. DNA of the CDR3: TGTGCCAGCAGCCTCACCGGACTTAAAGAGACCCAGTACTTC. This gives the protein CASSLTGLKETQYF.

The chain carries TRBV4-2 and TRBJ2-7; possible D gene TRBD1, 6 bases. V gave up 1 base and J gave up 6 bases, with 10 bases separating them. The V gene's germline CDR1 is LGHNA and CDR2 YNFKEQ. The CDR3 totals 13 residues. The CDR3: CASSQAPGAEQYF. The CDR3 DNA is TGTGCCAGCAGCCAAGCCCCAGGGGCCGAGCAGTACTTC.

This chain links TRBV6-4 with TRBJ1-1, with TRBD1 identical over 7 bases. In germline, CDR1 is MRHNA, CDR2 SNTAGT. V shed 2 bases, J shed 4 bases, and the junction held 1 base outside the gene matches. The CDR3 spans 13 residues. The CDR3 protein is CASSDRGPTEAFF. The DNA of the CDR3 is TGTGCCAGCAGTGACAGGGGGCCCACTGAAGCTTTCTTT.

The chain uses TRBV18 and TRBJ1-1; 8 bases map to TRBD1. V gave up 2 bases and J gave up 1 base; unmatched junction bases: 6. The CDR3 runs to 16 residues. Germline V gene lookup returns CDR1 KGHSH and CDR2 LQKENI. The CDR3 protein is CASSPGLTGANTEAFF. The DNA of the CDR3 is TGTGCCAGCTCACCAGGGTTGACAGGGGCGAACACTGAAGCTTTCTTT.

The chain recombines TRBV19 with TRBJ2-1, with 9 bases aligning to TRBD1. V lost 7 bases, J lost 2 bases, and 9 bases stayed unmatched. The CDR3 consists of 16 residues. The germline V gene has CDR1 LNHDA and CDR2 SQIVND (reference sequence). The CDR3 loop reads CASTSSRDRAYNEQFF. CDR3 sequence (DNA): TGTGCCAGTACCTCCTCCCGGGACAGGGCCTACAATGAGCAGTTCTTC. The full variable domain, with the rest looked up from reference TRBV19 and TRBJ2-1, is DGGITQSPKYLFRKEGQNVTLSCEQNLNHDAMYWYRQDPGQGLRLIYYSQIVNDFQKGDIAEGYSVSREKKESFPLTVTSAQKNPTAFYLCASTSSRDRAYNEQFFGPGTRLTVL.